This TCR beta chain comes out of a study of blood T cell repertoires in COVID-19. Turning to the study itself: From T cells, B-cell-depleted T cells, or PBMCs came the material, which was cDNA or gDNA.

The germline gives CDR1 SGHDN, CDR2 FVKESK. Trimming left V 2 bases short and J 1 base short, with 8 bases between. CDR3 size: 14 residues. Original methodology: From reference gene primer amplification, estimates of nucleated cell counts were derived. Assay used: immunoSEQ multiplex PCR; TCRdb lists only in-frame clones, some missing. The V and J calls and clone size are taken from that table; D and trimming were inferred from the DNA. The table shows over 100,000 clones, with roughly 87% occurring only once. The rearrangement uses TRBV14 and TRBJ1-2; D is uncertain. Sequenced: peripheral blood. The receptor comes from a man older than 75 with acute or convalescent COVID-19. DNA of the CDR3: TGTGCCAGCAGCCAACAGGCTCTTAACTATGGCTACACCTTC. Protein: CASSQQALNYGYTF.